This T cell receptor (beta chain) was captured in a study of cytomegalovirus exposure and HLA in healthy donors. Researchers ran the PCR with 60 Vbeta and 13 Jbeta primers. Assay used: immunoSEQ multiplex PCR; TCRdb lists only in-frame clones, some missing. Of 55,000 to 65,000 clones detected, about 80% appear once; the ten largest clones hold 1.5% to 2%. The V gene's germline CDR1 is SGHTA and CDR2 FQGTGA. V lost 2 bases and J 6 bases, leaving 11 bases between the germline ends. The CDR3 runs 14 residues. In regard to this clone: Its antigen is as yet unknown.

Study findings and constraints: Specificity of a few CMV-associated chains for CMV antigens was verified in vitro.

Donors counted as nominally healthy when sampled, yet unrecorded immune exposures were likely. This TCR derives from a human donor in good health. The gene calls are TRBV7-3 and TRBJ2-1; tentatively, D is TRBD2 (6 bases). Sequenced input: PBMCs. CDR3 nucleotide sequence: TGTGCCAGCAGCTTATCGGGCGGGGCCAATGAGCAGTTCTTC. It translates to CASSLSGGANEQFF.